This is a list of T cell receptor beta chains from one sample in a study of neurological immune-mediated disorders. Each CDR3 protein gets one entry after TCRdb re-called the 5' RACE reads with MiXCR. The table shows about 46,000 distinct CDR3 sequences, with 4.5% occurring only once. Material for sequencing was PBMCs. These receptors all come from a woman in her sixties with multiple sclerosis. Each CDR3 is given with its conserved first and last residue. A D gene is named only where the DNA matches it firmly. The size field reads how often the clone was seen (once, few, many) or a class if it is expanded.

clone size,J gene,D gene,V gene,CDR3 DNA,CDR3 protein
few,TRBJ2-7,NA,TRBV2,TGTGCCGGCGGACAGAGCTCCTACGAGCAGTACTTC,CAGGQSSYEQYF
many,TRBJ2-2,NA,TRBV12-3/TRBV12-4,TGTGCCAGCAGTTTAGGCTCAGCCCGGGCCGGGGAGCTGTTTTTT,CASSLGSARAGELFF
many,TRBJ1-5,NA,TRBV5-5,TGTGCCAGCAGCTCGGGCAGGTCGGGTCAGCCCCAGCATTTT,CASSSGRSGQPQHF
few,TRBJ2-1,NA,TRBV12-3/TRBV12-4,TGTGCCAGCAGTCAAGGGCGGACTTATCCACACTTC,CASSQGRTYPHF
many,TRBJ2-5,TRBD2,TRBV25-1,TGTGCCAGCGGGACTAGCGGGGGGCTGGAGACCCAGTACTTC,CASGTSGGLETQYF
few,TRBJ2-1,TRBD2,TRBV27,TGTGCCAGCAGTTACTGGGGGGGAGGAAATGAGCAGTTCTTC,CASSYWGGGNEQFF
few,TRBJ1-4,NA,TRBV7-2,TGTGCCAGCAGCCCCCAAGGAGGGGATGAAAAACTGTTTTTT,CASSPQGGDEKLFF
many,TRBJ2-3,TRBD2,TRBV10-3,TGTGCCATCAACCAGCGGGGGGAGCAGGATACGCAGTATTTT,CAINQRGEQDTQYF
few,TRBJ2-1,NA,TRBV3-1,TGTGCCAGCAGCCTCGGGACAATAACCAATGAGCAGTTCTTC,CASSLGTITNEQFF
many,TRBJ1-1,NA,TRBV15,TGTGCCACCAGCAGATGGGGGACCACTGAAGCTTTCTTT,CATSRWGTTEAFF
many,TRBJ1-1,NA,TRBV3-1,TGTGCCAGCAGCCATCGAGCAAGAACACCTGAAGCTTTCTTT,CASSHRARTPEAFF
many,TRBJ2-1,NA,TRBV7-9,TGTGCCAGCAGCTTAGGGTACAATGAGCAGTTCTTC,CASSLGYNEQFF
many,TRBJ2-5,NA,TRBV21-1,TGTGCCAGCGAATCGCCCCGTGCCAGTGGAGCTTTTGGGGAGACCCAGTACTTC,CASESPRASGAFGETQYF
many,TRBJ1-4,NA,TRBV20-1,TGCAGTGCCGCAGGGTCCGGGGAGCATGAAAAACTGTTTTTT,CSAAGSGEHEKLFF
many,TRBJ2-1,TRBD2,TRBV20-1,TGCAGTGCTCCCGATAGCGGGAGAGCCTACAATGAGCAGTTCTTC,CSAPDSGRAYNEQFF